The T cell receptor beta chain under discussion was sequenced for a study of cytomegalovirus exposure and HLA in healthy donors. Amplification used 60 Vbeta primers and 13 Jbeta primers. TCRdb's table, derived via immunoSEQ multiplex PCR, lists solely in-frame clones and lacks some. The table has 150,000 to 200,000 clones, approximately 59% seen once; the top ten hold under 3%. Overall study results and limits: Near-uniform donor sequencing depth was presumed by presence/absence analyses.

This clone has just a few counts. The antigen is unknown. The sequencing sample was made of PBMCs. The TCR sequence derives from a man aged 35-49 years in good health and CMV-seronegative.

The CDR3 coding sequence is TGTGCCAGCAGCCTCAGGCCAGGGGGTCCCCCCTACGAGCAGTACTTC. This codes for CASSLRPGGPPYEQYF. V gene TRBV7-3 combines with J gene TRBJ2-7, with TRBD1 matching over 7 bases. The CDR3 runs 16 residues. V was pared by 5 bases and J by 2 bases, with 12 bases of the junction left unmatched. CDR1 is SGHTA, CDR2 FQGTGA, per germline.